Shown below are 15 T cell receptor beta chains from a single sample sequenced in a study of T cell repertoires in ileal Crohn's disease. The assay was immunoSEQ multiplex PCR, and TCRdb's table has in-frame clones only and misses some. The sample has approximately 11,000 clones, around 81% seen once; the top ten hold 3.5% to 5%. Sequenced input: ileal tissue. Receptors originate from an adult with Crohn's disease.

The chain has TRBV9 and TRBJ2-1; a weak D match, TRBD2 (6 bases). The CDR3 runs 15 residues. The germline gives CDR1 SGDLS, CDR2 YYNGEE. Trimming shortened V by 3 bases and J by 1 base, and 11 bases separated the two germline ends. The CDR3 nucleotides read TGTGCCAGCAGCGACAGTAGCGGATCCTACAATGAGCAGTTCTTC. Its translation: CASSDSSGSYNEQFF.

The chain combines TRBV6-6 with TRBJ2-7; TRBD1 is a possible D gene (5 bases). CDR1 and CDR2 (germline): MNHNY, SVGAGI (reference sequence). The length of the CDR3 is 14 residues. Trimming took 7 bases from V and 0 from J, leaving 13 bases between them. The CDR3 DNA follows: TGTGCCAGCAATCCGACAGCGAGCTCCTACGAGCAGTACTTC. Translating gives CASNPTASSYEQYF.

The chain links TRBV15 to TRBJ2-1; 7 bases match TRBD2. After removal of 1 base from V and 9 bases from J, the junction contained 3 bases not matched to a gene. The germline CDR1 and CDR2 sequences are LNHNV and YYDKDF (reference sequence). This CDR3 spans 13 amino acids. As DNA, the CDR3 is TGTGCCACCAGCAGAGTGGGCGGGGGTGAGCAGTTCTTC. This encodes CATSRVGGGEQFF.

This chain links TRBV2 with TRBJ1-6; unclear D gene. Germline V gives CDR1 SNHLY, CDR2 FYNNEI. The CDR3 extends over 15 amino acids. Trimming shortened V by 7 bases and J by 9 bases, and 19 bases separated the two germline ends. CDR3 in DNA: TGTGCCAGCATGTATGGCGGCCTGGAGGGTTCACCCCTCCACTTT. Translation: CASMYGGLEGSPLHF.

V is TRBV6-6 and J is TRBJ1-3; D gene ambiguous. CDR1 is MNHNY and CDR2 is SVGAGI in the germline V gene (reference sequence). V dropped 8 bases and J dropped 4 bases, with 12 bases sitting between them. The CDR3 has 13 residues. The CDR3 bases are TGTGCCAGCGGCGGGTTAATAGGAAACACCATATATTTT. Translating gives CASGGLIGNTIYF.

This clone was seen a single time. J is TRBJ2-7 and V is TRBV29-1; weak D call: TRBD1 (6 bases). Trimming took 5 bases from V and 6 from J, leaving 17 bases between them. The CDR3 loop spans 13 amino acids. Germline-derived CDR1 and CDR2 are SQVTM and ANQGSEA. CDR3 sequence reads: CSVRTDELSEQYF. CDR3 DNA: TGCAGCGTTCGGACAGACGAATTATCCGAGCAGTACTTC.

The chain is built from TRBV4-2 and TRBJ2-1; 15 nucleotides match TRBD2. The CDR3 spans 18 residues. Germline V gene sequence: CDR1 LGHNA, CDR2 YNFKEQ. V lost 4 bases and J lost 1; bases outside the gene matches: 5. CDR3 DNA: TGTGCCAGCAGCCCTCGGACTAGCGGGAGGGGGTCCTACAATGAGCAGTTCTTC. Its translation: CASSPRTSGRGSYNEQFF.

The V gene is TRBV11-2, the J gene TRBJ1-1; the D gene is possibly TRBD1 (5 bases). The CDR3 runs to 14 residues. The germline V gene has CDR1 SGHAT and CDR2 FQNNGV. The V gene lost 1 base and the J gene lost 11 bases, with 17 bases spanning the gap. CDR3 amino acids: CASSLAPQGGGAFF. The CDR3 region has the DNA TGTGCCAGCAGCTTAGCCCCGCAGGGCGGGGGGGCTTTCTTT.

The chain couples TRBV4-2 to TRBJ1-1; D not certain. The CDR3 covers 15 residues. Per the germline V gene, CDR1 is LGHNA and CDR2 is YNFKEQ. Trimming removed 0 bases at V and 0 bases at J, with 8 bases between. CDR3 nucleotide sequence: TGTGCCAGCAGCCAAGAGGGAGGGCTGAACACTGAAGCTTTCTTT. It encodes CASSQEGGLNTEAFF.

The rearrangement uses TRBV11-3 and TRBJ2-1; 10 bases fit TRBD1. V lost 3 bases, J lost 7 bases, and 6 bases stayed unmatched. The CDR3 loop spans 15 amino acids. Germline V gene sequence: CDR1 SGHNT, CDR2 YENEEA. CDR3 nucleotide sequence: TGTGCCAGCAGCTTGGGGACAGGGGCAGGTAATGAGCAGTTCTTC. Translating it yields CASSLGTGAGNEQFF.

The chain recombines TRBV10-3 with TRBJ2-1; 14 positions match TRBD2. This CDR3 is built from 18 residues. Germline values: CDR1 ENHRY, CDR2 SYGVKD. Losses at the gene ends were 7 bases for V and 8 bases for J; bases not matched to a gene: 16. The CDR3 DNA reads TGTGCCATCAACCGCGGGACTAGCGGGAGCCATGCCCAGGATGAGCAGTTCTTC. This encodes CAINRGTSGSHAQDEQFF.

This chain uses TRBV6-5 with TRBJ2-7; D may be TRBD2 (6 bases). The CDR3 is 15 amino acids. Trimming shortened V by 7 bases and J by 2 bases, and 18 bases separated the two germline ends. The V gene's germline CDR1 is MNHEY and CDR2 SVGAGI. The CDR3 spells CASTDGGAGTYEQYF. The CDR3 nucleotides read TGTGCCAGCACCGACGGGGGTGCTGGGACCTACGAGCAGTACTTC.

The chain has TRBV19 and TRBJ1-2; no reliable D call. Germline V CDR1 and CDR2: LNHDA, SQIVND (reference sequence). This CDR3 has 12 amino acids. V was shortened by 6 bases and J by 4 bases, with 9 bases between the two germline ends. This chain's CDR3 is CASSSSVYGYTF. The DNA for the CDR3 is TGTGCCAGTAGCTCGTCAGTCTATGGCTACACCTTC.

The chain links TRBV5-1 to TRBJ2-1; 7 bases line up with TRBD2. The CDR3 contains 15 residues. The V gene's germline CDR1 is SGHRS and CDR2 YFSETQ. V was pared by 1 base and J by 6 bases, with 7 bases of the junction left unmatched. In DNA form, the CDR3 reads TGCGCCAGCAGCTTGTCAGCGGGGAGTGGCAATGAGCAGTTCTTC. Translated: CASSLSAGSGNEQFF.

This chain uses TRBV7-9 with TRBJ1-2; perhaps TRBD1 as D (5 bases). CDR1 and CDR2 (germline): SEHNR, FQNEAQ (reference sequence). V gave up 1 base and J gave up 6 bases, with 15 bases separating them. This CDR3 region has 15 residues. CDR3 DNA: TGTGCCAGCAGCTTAGGGGTCAGGGTGAACGATGGCTACACCTTC. It is translated as CASSLGVRVNDGYTF.